This TCR beta chain was sequenced for a study of OX40 agonist ivuxolimab in advanced cancers. Clones were sequenced by immunoSEQ multiplex PCR, and TCRdb holds only the in-frame ones, with some missing. The sample carries over 30,000 clones, about 80% recorded once. The V gene lost 4 bases and the J gene lost 1 base, with 14 bases spanning the gap. CDR3 length equals 15 residues. Germline V lookup: CDR1 SEHNR, CDR2 FQNEAQ (reference sequence). V usage is TRBV7-9 and J usage is TRBJ2-7; D possibly corresponds to TRBD1 (5 bases). The TCR comes from an adult with an advanced solid tumor such as melanoma, head and neck, liver or kidney cancer. The source material was CD4+ or CD8+ T cells sorted from blood, sampled in a trial of the OX40 agonist ivuxolimab. CDR3: CASSSEGVTSYEQYF. The CDR3 bases are TGTGCCAGCAGCTCGGAAGGGGTCACGTCCTACGAGCAGTACTTC.